This T cell receptor beta chain was obtained from a study of blood T cell repertoires in COVID-19. Assay used: immunoSEQ multiplex PCR; TCRdb lists only in-frame clones, some missing. This sample yields 150,000 to 200,000 clones, of which around 80% are seen a single time; roughly 6% belongs to the top ten. The CDR3 has 16 residues. Germline lookup yields CDR1 KGHSH and CDR2 LQKENI. V lost 3 bases to trimming and J lost 5 bases, with 19 bases between them. Specimen: PBMCs or T cells enriched from blood (not recorded which). This chain uses TRBV18 with TRBJ1-2; D ambiguous. The TCR comes from a man aged 35 to 55 who had recovered from COVID-19. The CDR3 coding sequence is TGTGCCAGCTCACCCCGAGTAGCTTATTCCCTTTATGGCTACACCTTC. This encodes CASSPRVAYSLYGYTF.